This T cell receptor (beta chain) was sequenced in a study of blood T cell repertoires in COVID-19. Study as a whole: Specimens from acute and convalescent COVID-19 originated in the United States, Italy and Spain.

This clone appeared a single time. Authors' data handling: How many nucleated cells were present was estimated from reference gene primer amplification. Profiled with immunoSEQ multiplex PCR; TCRdb holds only in-frame clones, not every one. D and trimming come from the DNA, and the V and J calls and clone size come from that table. The sample has 150,000 to 200,000 clones, approximately 85% seen once; the top ten hold over 7%. The CDR3 is made up of 17 amino acids. J was trimmed by 2 bases and V by 1 base; bases with no gene match: 10. Germline V lookup: CDR1 SGHTA, CDR2 FQGNSA. The sequence was collected from a woman aged 25 to 45 who had recovered from COVID-19. The chain recombines TRBV7-2 with TRBJ2-7; 8 nucleotides agree with TRBD2. Sequencing used PBMCs or T cells enriched from blood (not recorded which). CDR3 sequence: CASSLVAGGEGTYEQYF. Written as DNA, the CDR3 is TGTGCCAGCAGCTTAGTTGCCGGGGGGGAGGGCACCTACGAGCAGTACTTC.